This T cell receptor beta chain was recovered during a study of immune heterogeneity within non-small cell lung tumors. Across the whole study: With respect to histology, the tumors encompassed several squamous cell carcinomas, around 9 non-squamous carcinomas and 1 not otherwise specified. General study points: Individual patients had largely distinct high-frequency T-cell receptor beta clonotypes. Recurrence of identical dominant CDR3 beta clonotypes was observed across intrapatient tumor sites, concomitant with site-unique high-frequency clones. Locally, T-cell clonality showed a moderate but significant correlation with tumor mutational burden measured at the same site (R approximately 0.32).

CDR3 length: 11 amino acids. The V gene lost 4 bases and the J gene lost 3 bases, with 7 bases spanning the gap. CDR1 DFQATT and CDR2 SNEGSKA come from the germline V gene (reference sequence). With 600 ng used per sample, the template was genomic DNA from bulk tumor. Multiple biopsies spaced far apart were taken from each primary tumor during surgery. Curative surgery was undertaken by patients, who had untreated, newly diagnosed non-small cell lung cancer. For this clonotype: The target antigen is unknown.

The authors amplified TCR beta CDR3 by multiplex PCR with 32 V and 13 J primers. TCRdb itself ran the multiplex PCR reads through MiXCR, one entry per CDR3 protein. The sample contains some 11,000 distinct CDR3 sequences, approximately 20% of which appear only once. The chain is built from TRBV20-1 and TRBJ2-7; D is ambiguous. The sequenced sample consisted of lung tumor tissue. The sequence was collected from a man aged 60 to 75 with non-small cell lung cancer. CDR3 bases: TGCAGTGCTACGGACGACTACGAGCAGTACTTC. This translates into CSATDDYEQYF.